These T cell receptor beta chains were read from a single sample in a study of blood T cells in healthy people across ages. Each CDR3 protein is one row after TCRdb ran MiXCR on the 5' RACE reads. This table holds roughly 730,000 distinct CDR3 sequences, around 50% found once. Source material: blood. The receptor source for this set is a man aged 35 to 55 in good health. The CDR3 runs from the conserved cysteine through the conserved F or W. The order of the fields is CDR3 length, V gene, clone size, CDR3 protein. Clone size appears in some rows only: once, few, many, or a class for an expanded clone.

16 TRBV4-3 NA CASSQVGGGTNYGYTF
15 TRBV13 NA CASSLYNDREETQYF
16 TRBV7-9 NA CASSHRSARDENIQYF
19 TRBV7-2 few CASSLVLGLAGGPSNTQYF
13 TRBV24-1 NA CATSGQGANEQFF
16 TRBV24-1 NA CATSDHNQQGVYGYTF
14 TRBV12-5 NA CASGNEGKNTEAFF
15 TRBV6-1 NA CASRSDRDSNQPQHF
15 TRBV6-1 NA CASSEATGPQGTQYF
15 TRBV3-1 NA CASSSSGSGVDEQFF
17 TRBV29-1 medium-sized CSVRVGGPGVVEETQYF
14 TRBV20-1 NA CSAREGDTLRKQYF
13 TRBV2 once CASESLGTGELFF
15 TRBV4-3 NA CASSLWTSGIGEQFF
13 TRBV7-8 NA CASSARDSQRRYF
12 TRBV29-1 NA CSVESPGCGYTF
13 TRBV6-6 NA CARSWDRAYEQYF
14 TRBV25-1 NA CASRGTGALDTQYF
13 TRBV7-3 NA CASSFGLAGTQYF
15 TRBV2 NA CAWIIVGLAGNEQFF